The 8 T cell receptor beta chains in this list originate from one sample, sequenced in a study of lymphopenia after photon versus proton radiotherapy. Assay: immunoSEQ multiplex PCR; the TCRdb copy retains only in-frame clones and omits some. The sample yields 150,000 to 200,000 clones, less than 90% seen once. The specimen was peripheral blood, collected from a patient treated with photon-based radiotherapy. Receptors originate from a man over 45 with gastric cancer.

V is TRBV4-2 and J is TRBJ2-3; tentatively, D is TRBD1 (6 bases). Trimming shortened V by 3 bases and J by 0 bases, and 13 bases separated the two germline ends. The V gene's germline CDR1 is LGHNA and CDR2 YNFKEQ. This CDR3 is built from 16 residues. The CDR3 nucleotides are TGTGCCAGCAGCCAGGCAGGGGCCCGTAGCACAGATACGCAGTATTTT. Translated: CASSQAGARSTDTQYF.

The chain employs TRBV7-6 and TRBJ1-4; D gene uncertain. This CDR3 spans 16 amino acids. In germline, CDR1 is SGHVS, CDR2 FNYEAQ. V lost 8 bases to trimming and J lost 5 bases, with 21 bases between them. CDR3 in amino acids: CASGTYFSDGNEKLFF. In DNA form, the CDR3 reads TGTGCCAGCGGCACCTACTTTTCGGACGGCAATGAAAAACTGTTTTTT.

This chain links TRBV4-3 with TRBJ2-7; 9 positions match TRBD2. The germline CDR1 and CDR2 sequences are LGHNA and YSLEER. CDR3 size: 17 residues. J lost 5 bases, V lost 0 bases, and 11 bases had no gene match. The CDR3, as DNA: TGCGCCAGCAGCCAAGACGTGGCGGGAGGGGACTTCGACGAGCAGTACTTC. Its translation is CASSQDVAGGDFDEQYF.

V is TRBV7-9 and J is TRBJ2-7; D uncertain. The length of the CDR3 is 12 residues. V gave up 1 base and J gave up 10 bases, with 11 bases separating them. In germline, CDR1 is SEHNR, CDR2 FQNEAQ (reference sequence). This CDR3 is CASSLGSRLQYF. The CDR3, as DNA: TGTGCCAGCAGCTTAGGAAGTCGTCTTCAGTACTTC.

This chain connects TRBV7-9 to TRBJ2-2; no definite D call. Germline loops: CDR1 SEHNR, CDR2 FQNEAQ (reference sequence). Trimming stripped 1 base from V and 3 bases from J, with 6 bases between. This CDR3 has 14 residues. The CDR3 sequence: CASSLVSYTGELFF. As DNA, the CDR3 is TGTGCCAGCAGCTTAGTATCTTACACCGGGGAGCTGTTTTTT.

The rearrangement uses TRBV6-4 and TRBJ2-1; 11 nucleotides match TRBD2. The V gene's germline CDR1 is MRHNA and CDR2 SNTAGT. The V segment lost 7 bases and the J segment 2 bases; nucleotides outside the gene matches: 7. This CDR3 has 16 residues. CDR3 amino acids: CASTRTSGSTYNEQFF. The CDR3 DNA follows: TGTGCCAGCACTCGGACTAGCGGGTCGACCTACAATGAGCAGTTCTTC.

This chain connects TRBV19 to TRBJ1-1; tentative D call: TRBD1 (5 bases). Germline V gene sequence: CDR1 LNHDA, CDR2 SQIVND (reference sequence). This CDR3 comprises 14 residues. Trimming left V 0 bases short and J 1 base short, with 6 bases between. CDR3 protein: CASSIDRGNTEAFF. In DNA, the CDR3 is TGTGCCAGTAGTATAGATAGGGGGAACACTGAAGCTTTCTTT.

V usage is TRBV9 and J usage is TRBJ2-7; 12 positions agree with TRBD2. This CDR3 region has 16 residues. Per germline, CDR1 SGDLS and CDR2 YYNGEE. Trimming took 4 bases from V and 4 from J; bases not matched to a gene: 9. The CDR3 reads CASSPRTSGDFYEQYF. Written as DNA, the CDR3 is TGTGCCAGCAGCCCCCGGACTAGCGGGGACTTTTACGAGCAGTACTTC.